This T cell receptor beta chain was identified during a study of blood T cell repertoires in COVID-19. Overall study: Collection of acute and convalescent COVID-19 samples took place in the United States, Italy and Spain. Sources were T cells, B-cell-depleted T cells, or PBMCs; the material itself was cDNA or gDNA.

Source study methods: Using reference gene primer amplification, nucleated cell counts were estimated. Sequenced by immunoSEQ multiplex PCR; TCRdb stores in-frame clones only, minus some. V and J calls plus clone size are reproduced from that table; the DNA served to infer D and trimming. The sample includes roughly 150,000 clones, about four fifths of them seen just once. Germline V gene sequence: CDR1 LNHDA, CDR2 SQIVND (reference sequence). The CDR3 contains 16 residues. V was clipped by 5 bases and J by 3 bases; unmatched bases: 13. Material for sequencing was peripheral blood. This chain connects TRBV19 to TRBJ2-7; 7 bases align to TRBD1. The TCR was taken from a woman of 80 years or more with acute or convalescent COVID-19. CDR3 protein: CASSPYYPGQNYEQYF. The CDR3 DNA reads TGTGCCAGTAGTCCGTACTATCCGGGACAGAACTACGAGCAGTACTTC.